One and the same sample provided the 23 T cell receptor beta chains below, sequenced in a study of PD-L1 blockade in urothelial cancer. This table comes from immunoSEQ multiplex PCR, and its TCRdb copy is limited to in-frame clones, with some not included. The sample records around 56,000 clones, 86% being singletons. Sequencing used PBMCs, obtained around atezolizumab (anti-PD-L1) treatment. The receptors were sampled from a man between 50 and 59 years old with urothelial cancer.

The J gene is TRBJ2-1, the V gene TRBV5-4; D is ambiguous. V gave up 2 bases and J gave up 0 bases, with 9 bases separating them. Germline V gene lookup returns CDR1 SGHNT and CDR2 YYREEE (reference sequence). The CDR3 is 15 residues long. CDR3 coding DNA: TGTGCCAGCAGCTTACAGCAACGCTCCTACAATGAGCAGTTCTTC. This sequence encodes CASSLQQRSYNEQFF.

The chain employs TRBV2 and TRBJ2-3; D perhaps matches TRBD1 (6 bases). Deletions cut 10 bases from V and 2 bases from J, with 16 bases between. CDR3 length equals 14 residues. Germline V gene sequence: CDR1 SNHLY, CDR2 FYNNEI. The CDR3, as DNA: TGTGCCACACGAAGGGGGTCGTTCACAGATACGCAGTATTTT. As protein: CATRRGSFTDTQYF.

The sample holds one count of this clone. The chain is built from TRBV5-1 and TRBJ2-1, with 11 bases matching TRBD2. The CDR3 loop spans 16 amino acids. V gave up 0 bases and J gave up 8 bases; unmatched junction bases: 7. Germline V gene sequence: CDR1 SGHRS, CDR2 YFSETQ. CDR3 in amino acids: CASSLVLAGGSDEQFF. The CDR3 DNA is TGCGCCAGCAGCTTGGTCCTAGCGGGAGGTTCTGATGAGCAGTTCTTC.

This clone was observed a few times. This chain connects TRBV30 to TRBJ2-7; the D gene is possibly TRBD1 (5 bases). The CDR3 is 12 amino acids. The germline CDR1 and CDR2 sequences are GTSNPN and SVGIG (reference sequence). With 0 bases removed from V and 8 bases from J, the gap between germline ends came to 11 bases. The CDR3 DNA reads as TGTGCCTGGAGTGTGGCAGGGAACAAGCAGTACTTC. Its translation: CAWSVAGNKQYF.

The gene calls are TRBV5-1 and TRBJ2-4; 7 nucleotides match TRBD2. Germline CDR1 is SGHRS and CDR2 is YFSETQ. CDR3 length: 16 residues. With 5 bases clipped from V and 8 bases from J, the junction kept 16 bases outside the gene matches. This chain's CDR3 is CASRPAAGAIGDIQYF. CDR3 bases: TGCGCCAGCAGACCAGCCGCGGGAGCGATCGGAGACATTCAGTACTTC.

The chain joins TRBV30 to TRBJ2-3; tentatively, D is TRBD1 (6 bases). The CDR3 totals 15 residues. The V gene lost 2 bases and the J gene lost 2 bases, with 14 bases spanning the gap. Germline V gene lookup returns CDR1 GTSNPN and CDR2 SVGIG (reference sequence). The chain's CDR3 is CAWSRGQIDTDTQYF. In DNA form, the CDR3 reads TGTGCCTGGAGTCGAGGACAGATAGACACAGATACGCAGTATTTT.

The chain uses TRBV7-6 and TRBJ2-7; 11 bases align to TRBD2. V shed 4 bases, J shed 5 bases, and the junction held 7 bases outside the gene matches. The CDR3 runs 15 residues. CDR1 and CDR2 (germline): SGHVS, FNYEAQ. In DNA form, the CDR3 reads TGTGCCAGCAGCTCCAATAGCGGGAGGGCGAACGAGCAGTACTTC. Translated, it gives CASSSNSGRANEQYF.

V is TRBV9 and J is TRBJ2-7, with TRBD2 as a possible D gene (6 bases). V was shortened by 3 bases and J by 3 bases, with 10 bases between the two germline ends. Germline CDR1 reads SGDLS; CDR2 reads YYNGEE. This CDR3 is built from 13 residues. The CDR3 loop reads CASSGGDFYEQYF. Written as DNA, the CDR3 is TGTGCCAGCAGCGGAGGGGACTTCTACGAGCAGTACTTC.

V and J are TRBV18 and TRBJ2-1; tentatively, D is TRBD2 (6 bases). V lost 2 bases, J lost 7 bases, and 9 bases lay in between. The germline V gene has CDR1 KGHSH and CDR2 LQKENI. The CDR3 has 13 residues. For the CDR3, the DNA is TGTGCCAGCTCACCATTGGGGACTAATGAGCAGTTCTTC. Protein sequence: CASSPLGTNEQFF.

This chain links TRBV11-2 with TRBJ2-3; the D gene is possibly TRBD1 (5 bases). V lost 4 bases, J lost 2 bases, and 10 bases lay in between. The CDR3 length is 14 residues. Germline V gene data show CDR1 as SGHAT and CDR2 as FQNNGV. The CDR3 spells CASSYMTATDTQYF. In DNA form, the CDR3 reads TGTGCCAGCAGCTATATGACAGCCACAGATACGCAGTATTTT.

The rearrangement joins TRBV2 to TRBJ1-6; D gene ambiguous. Trimming cost V 7 bases and J 7 bases, with 11 bases left between them. CDR3 length: 13 residues. The germline V gene encodes CDR1 SNHLY and CDR2 FYNNEI. CDR3 sequence (DNA): TGTGCCAGCACGAGGGAGAACAATTCACCCCTCCACTTT. It is translated as CASTRENNSPLHF.

V gene TRBV27 combines with J gene TRBJ2-6; possibly TRBD2 for D (6 bases). The CDR3 consists of 15 residues. V was clipped by 5 bases and J by 0 bases, with 8 bases between them. Germline lookup yields CDR1 MNHEY and CDR2 SMNVEV (reference sequence). DNA for the CDR3: TGTGCCAGCAGTGGGGACTTCTCTGGGGCCAACGTCCTGACTTTC. Protein sequence: CASSGDFSGANVLTF.

The chain has TRBV7-2 and TRBJ2-5; TRBD2 is a possible D gene (6 bases). The CDR3 has 13 residues. Trimming removed 1 base from V and 5 bases from J, with 8 bases in between. From germline, CDR1 is SGHTA and CDR2 FQGNSA. This CDR3 reads CASSLVGGETQYF. The CDR3 coding sequence is TGTGCCAGCAGCTTAGTGGGAGGTGAGACCCAGTACTTC.

This rearrangement joins TRBV6-5 to TRBJ2-3, with a tentative D call TRBD2 (5 bases). This CDR3 region has 12 residues. Germline CDR1 and CDR2: MNHEY and SVGAGI. The ends were cut back, 7 bases at V and 4 bases at J, with 9 bases in the middle. DNA of the CDR3: TGTGCCAGCACGGGGTCGGCAGATACGCAGTATTTT. Its translation is CASTGSADTQYF.

For the CDR3, the DNA is TGTGCCAGCAGCTTGGACAGGGGGGACACCGGGGAGCTGTTTTTT. Its translation is CASSLDRGDTGELFF. The V call is TRBV5-4, the J call TRBJ2-2; the match to TRBD1 covers 8 bases. CDR1 and CDR2 from the germline V gene are SGHNT and YYREEE (reference sequence). After removal of 0 bases from V and 3 bases from J, the junction contained 1 base not matched to a gene. The length of the CDR3 is 15 residues.

The chain carries TRBV19 and TRBJ1-6; 9 nucleotides match TRBD1. Trimming took 6 bases from V and 5 from J; bases not matched to a gene: 11. The CDR3 has 17 residues. Per germline, CDR1 LNHDA and CDR2 SQIVND (reference sequence). Here the CDR3 reads CASRGPGQGANNSPLHF. Here the CDR3 DNA reads TGTGCCAGTAGAGGCCCGGGACAGGGTGCAAATAATTCACCCCTCCACTTT.

The V call is TRBV27, the J call TRBJ2-7; 10 bases are shared with TRBD2. The germline V gene encodes CDR1 MNHEY and CDR2 SMNVEV (reference sequence). Germline trimming cut 2 bases from V and 3 bases from J; bases unmatched to any gene: 4. The CDR3 totals 15 residues. The DNA for the CDR3 is TGTGCCAGCAGTTTAAGGACTAGCGGAAACTACGAGCAGTACTTC. Its protein product is CASSLRTSGNYEQYF.

This clone was picked up one time. J is TRBJ2-7 and V is TRBV28; 10 nucleotides align to TRBD2. V trimming: 11 bases; J trimming: 2 bases; junction bases outside the gene matches: 6. Germline CDR1 MDHEN, CDR2 SYDVKM. This CDR3 is built from 13 residues. The CDR3 region is CASIAGGTYEQYF. CDR3 sequence (DNA): TGTGCCTCGATAGCGGGGGGAACCTACGAGCAGTACTTC.

The V gene is TRBV7-2, the J gene TRBJ1-1; no clear D gene. Trimming left V 1 base short and J 0 bases short, with 12 bases between. Germline V lookup: CDR1 SGHTA, CDR2 FQGNSA. The CDR3 spans 16 residues. The chain's CDR3 is CASSLGGGRVNTEAFF. In DNA, the CDR3 is TGTGCCAGCAGCTTAGGGGGAGGACGGGTGAACACTGAAGCTTTCTTT.

The chain recombines TRBV9 with TRBJ1-6; D is perhaps TRBD1 (5 bases). With 4 bases removed from V and 6 bases from J, the gap between germline ends came to 11 bases. In germline, CDR1 is SGDLS, CDR2 YYNGEE. The CDR3 consists of 14 residues. The CDR3 DNA sequence: TGTGCCAGCAGCCCGACAGTAACTAATTCACCCCTCCACTTT. This sequence encodes CASSPTVTNSPLHF.

The J gene is TRBJ2-7, the V gene TRBV6-1; TRBD2 matches 7 bases. Germline assignment: CDR1 MNHNS and CDR2 SASEGT. J gave up 3 bases and V 4 bases, and 6 bases lay outside the gene matches. The CDR3 has 14 residues. The CDR3 here is CASSGRESDYEQYF. For the CDR3, the DNA is TGTGCCAGCAGTGGGCGGGAGAGCGACTACGAGCAGTACTTC.

This clone was observed a single time. As DNA, the CDR3 is TGTGCCAGCAGCTGGAGGGCGCAGGGAGGAGGGGAGACCCAGTACTTC. It specifies CASSWRAQGGGETQYF. The chain uses TRBV7-3 and TRBJ2-5; D might be TRBD2 (6 bases). The CDR3 contains 16 residues. V was cut by 4 bases and J by 5 bases, with 20 bases left in between. CDR1 SGHTA and CDR2 FQGTGA come from the germline V gene. The full variable domain, completed using reference TRBV7-3 and TRBJ2-5, is GAGVSQTPSNKVTEKGKYVELRCDPISGHTALYWYRQSLGQGPEFLIYFQGTGAADDSGLPNDRFFAVRPEGSVSTLKIQRTERGDSAVYLCASSWRAQGGGETQYFGPGTRLLVL.

This clone was observed once. The chain uses TRBV6-1 and TRBJ1-4; the match to TRBD1 covers 8 bases. Germline CDR1 and CDR2: MNHNS and SASEGT. The J segment lost 7 bases and the V segment lost 7 bases, leaving 8 bases of the junction unmatched. The CDR3 runs 14 residues. The CDR3, as DNA: TGTGCCAGCAATCGGGGACAGGAGGGTGAAAAACTGTTTTTT. Its translation: CASNRGQEGEKLFF.